One sample yielded the 12 T cell receptor beta chains listed below, sequenced in a study of T cells in Graves' hyperthyroidism and ophthalmopathy. The TCR beta CDR3 regions underwent amplification using RNA transcripts as the source. RT-PCR in the first round (using the HTBI primer set) targeted the TCR CDR3. TCRdb reprocessed the multiplex PCR reads with MiXCR, giving one entry per CDR3 protein. The sample has a few hundred thousand distinct CDR3 sequences; roughly 22% are singletons. The sample was blood. The receptor source for this set is a man aged 30 to 39 with Graves' ophthalmopathy.

This clonotype has just a few counts. This sequence joins TRBV27 and TRBJ2-4; D not resolved. The CDR3 covers 12 residues. The V gene's germline CDR1 is MNHEY and CDR2 SMNVEV (reference sequence). Deletions cut 9 bases from V and 6 bases from J, with 12 bases between. The CDR3, as DNA: TGTGCCAGTACCTCAGGACGAAACATTCAGTACTTC. This encodes CASTSGRNIQYF.

This clonotype was seen repeatedly, ten times or more. The chain recombines TRBV30 with TRBJ2-2; D tentatively fits TRBD1 or TRBD2 (5 bases each). This CDR3 is built from 12 residues. Germline V gene lookup returns CDR1 GTSNPN and CDR2 SVGIG (reference sequence). V lost 8 bases and J 6 bases, leaving 13 bases between the germline ends. CDR3 residues: CARDEGSGELFF. The CDR3 region has the DNA TGTGCCCGGGACGAAGGGTCCGGGGAGCTGTTTTTT.

The rearrangement links TRBV18 to TRBJ2-1, with 11 bases matching TRBD2. Germline V gives CDR1 KGHSH, CDR2 LQKENI. The CDR3 totals 15 residues. V was pared by 1 base and J by 7 bases, with 3 bases of the junction left unmatched. The CDR3 sequence is CASSPRGLAENEQFF. DNA of the CDR3: TGTGCCAGCTCACCACGGGGACTAGCGGAGAATGAGCAGTTCTTC.

This clonotype showed up many times. As DNA, the CDR3 is TGTGCCAGCAGCTTCTTACAGGGCTATAGCAATCAGCCCCAGCATTTT. Translating gives CASSFLQGYSNQPQHF. The chain uses TRBV7-8 and TRBJ1-5, with D tentatively TRBD1 (6 bases). The V end was cut by 3 bases, the J end by 0 bases, with 12 bases between. CDR3 length equals 16 residues. CDR1 SGHVS and CDR2 FQNEAQ come from the germline V gene. Variable domain in full (rest from reference TRBV7-8 and TRBJ1-5): GAGVSQSPRYKVAKRGQDVALRCDPISGHVSLFWYQQALGQGPEFLTYFQNEAQLDKSGLPSDRFFAERPEGSVSTLKIQRTQQEDSAVYLCASSFLQGYSNQPQHFGDGTRLSIL.

The sample holds one count of this clonotype. At one end the junction does not follow the germline gene, possibly because of a read error. This chain joins TRBV7-7 and TRBJ2-1; 8 bases match TRBD1. This CDR3 is 15 amino acids long. CDR1 and CDR2 from the germline V gene are SSHAT and FNYEAQ (reference sequence). In nucleotides, the CDR3 is TGTGCTAGCAGCTTAGTTCAGGGGGCAAATAATGAGCAGTTCTTC. Its protein is CASSLVQGANNEQFF.

The V and J genes are TRBV30 and TRBJ2-3, with TRBD2 matching over 13 bases. V lost 2 bases to trimming and J lost 4 bases; unmatched junction nucleotides: 3. The germline CDR1 and CDR2 sequences are GTSNPN and SVGIG (reference sequence). There are 15 residues in the CDR3. This CDR3 is CAWSLGLAGADTQYF. CDR3 in DNA: TGTGCCTGGAGTCTTGGACTAGCGGGAGCAGATACGCAGTATTTT.

The sample holds one count of this clonotype. V gene TRBV6-2 or TRBV6-3 combines with J gene TRBJ1-3; D is possibly TRBD1 (5 bases). Between the trimmed V and J ends, which lost 8 bases and 2 bases, there was a span of 10 bases. The CDR3 totals 13 residues. CDR1 is MNHEY and CDR2 is SVGEGT in the germline V gene. The CDR3 DNA sequence: TGTGCCAGCGGGGGGGTACCTGGAAACACCATATATTTT. Protein sequence: CASGGVPGNTIYF.

CDR3 sequence reads: CASSIQRGAGLPQHF. The CDR3 DNA reads TGTGCCAGTAGTATACAGAGGGGTGCGGGGTTGCCCCAGCATTTT. The V gene is TRBV19, the J gene TRBJ1-5; D is perhaps TRBD1 (5 bases). This CDR3 has 15 residues. From germline, CDR1 is LNHDA and CDR2 SQIVND (reference sequence). The V end was cut by 2 bases, the J end by 9 bases, with 17 bases between.

The chain is built from TRBV7-2 and TRBJ2-5, with 8 positions matching TRBD1. This CDR3 region has 14 residues. The trim removed 5 bases at V and 4 bases at J, leaving 6 bases unmatched. Germline lookup yields CDR1 SGHTA and CDR2 FQGNSA. The CDR3 sequence is CASSRPTGVETQYF. In DNA form, the CDR3 reads TGTGCCAGCAGCCGACCGACAGGGGTAGAGACCCAGTACTTC.

Many counts were recorded for this clonotype. This chain links TRBV29-1 with TRBJ2-1; D may be TRBD2 (5 bases). The germline CDR1 and CDR2 sequences are SQVTM and ANQGSEA. Deletions cut 3 bases from V and 5 bases from J, with 14 bases between. The CDR3 is 14 residues long. The CDR3 DNA reads TGCAGCGTTGACGTGGCTAGCTCGAACAATGAGCAGTTCTTC. The encoded protein is CSVDVASSNNEQFF.

The V call is TRBV20-1, the J call TRBJ1-4; 7 nucleotides match TRBD1. CDR3 length: 12 residues. Germline CDR1 reads DFQATT; CDR2 reads SNEGSKA (reference sequence). V trimming: 3 bases; J trimming: 8 bases; junction bases outside the gene matches: 3. For the CDR3, the DNA is TGCAGTGCTAGGACAGGGCGGGAAAAACTGTTTTTT. It codes for CSARTGREKLFF.

The J gene is TRBJ2-7, the V gene TRBV10-3; D not certain. Germline lookup yields CDR1 ENHRY and CDR2 SYGVKD. The CDR3 has 13 residues. Trimming shortened V by 4 bases and J by 2 bases, and 9 bases separated the two germline ends. The chain's CDR3 is CAISVLWTYEQYF. The CDR3 DNA follows: TGTGCCATCAGTGTATTATGGACCTACGAGCAGTACTTC.